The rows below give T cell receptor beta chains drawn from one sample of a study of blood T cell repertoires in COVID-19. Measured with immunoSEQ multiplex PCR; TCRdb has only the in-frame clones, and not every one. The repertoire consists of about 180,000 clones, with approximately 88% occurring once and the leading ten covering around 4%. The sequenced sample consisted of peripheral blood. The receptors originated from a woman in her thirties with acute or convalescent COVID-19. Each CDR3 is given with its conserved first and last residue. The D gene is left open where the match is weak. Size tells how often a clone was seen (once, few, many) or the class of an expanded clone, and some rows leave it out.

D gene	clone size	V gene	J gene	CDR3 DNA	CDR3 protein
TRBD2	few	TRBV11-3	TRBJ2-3	TGTGCCAGCACCACTAGCGGGAGTCTGGGCACAGATACGCAGTATTTT	CASTTSGSLGTDTQYF
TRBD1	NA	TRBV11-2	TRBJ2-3	TGTGCCAGCCTCGGGGACAGACAACCAGATACGCAGTATTTT	CASLGDRQPDTQYF
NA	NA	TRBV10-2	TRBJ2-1	TGCGCCAGCAGTGTAGCGGATGAGCAGTTCTTC	CASSVADEQFF
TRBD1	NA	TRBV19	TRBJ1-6	TGTGCCAGTAGTGGACAGGGTTATTCACCCCTCCACTTT	CASSGQGYSPLHF
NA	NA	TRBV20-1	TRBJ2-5	TGCAGTGCTAGAGGAGCAGAGACCCAGTACTTC	CSARGAETQYF
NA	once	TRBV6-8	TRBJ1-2	TGTGCCAGCAGCCCTATGACCAGGGTACGGGGCTACACCTTC	CASSPMTRVRGYTF
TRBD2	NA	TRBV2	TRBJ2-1	TGTGCCAGCAGTAAGACTAGCGGGAGGGGAACTGTCAATGAGCAGTTCTTC	CASSKTSGRGTVNEQFF
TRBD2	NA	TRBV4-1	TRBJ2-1	TGCGCCAGCAGCCTTCTCGGGCTAGCGGGCTACAATGAGCAGTTCTTC	CASSLLGLAGYNEQFF
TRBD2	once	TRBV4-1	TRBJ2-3	TGCGCCAGCAGCCAAGTAACGGGAGGGAGCACAGATACGCAGTATTTT	CASSQVTGGSTDTQYF
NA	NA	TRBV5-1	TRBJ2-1	TGCGCCAGCAGTTCGGACTTGATTAAGTTCTTC	CASSSDLIKFF
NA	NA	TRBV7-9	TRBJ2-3	TGTGCCAGCAGCTTAGTGAGCGGCACAGATACGCAGTATTTT	CASSLVSGTDTQYF
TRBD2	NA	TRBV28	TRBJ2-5	TGTGCCAGCATAGCGGGAGGAGTTCAGACCCAGTACTTC	CASIAGGVQTQYF
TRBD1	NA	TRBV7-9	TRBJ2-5	TGTGCCAGCAGCACATACAGGGGGGTGAGGGAGACCCAGTACTTC	CASSTYRGVRETQYF
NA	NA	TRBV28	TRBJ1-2	TGTGCCAGCAGTGACGGACAATTCTATGGCTACACCTTC	CASSDGQFYGYTF
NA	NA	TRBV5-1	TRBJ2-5	TGCGCCAGCAGCTTAGACTACCCCCGGGAGACCCAGTACTTC	CASSLDYPRETQYF
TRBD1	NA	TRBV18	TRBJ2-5	TGTGCCAGCTCGCCCGACAGGGCCCAAGAGACCCAGTACTTC	CASSPDRAQETQYF
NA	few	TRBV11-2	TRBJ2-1	TGTGCCAGCAGCTTAGGGCAGTATCGGGCCTACAATGAGCAGTTCTTC	CASSLGQYRAYNEQFF
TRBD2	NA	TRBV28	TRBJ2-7	TGTGCCAGCACCGGACTAGCGGGAGGGCCCGTTTACGAGCAGTACTTC	CASTGLAGGPVYEQYF
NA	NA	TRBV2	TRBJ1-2	TGTGCCAGCAGTGAAGAAATCGGACATACCTACACCTTC	CASSEEIGHTYTF
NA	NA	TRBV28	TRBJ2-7	TGTGCCAGCAGTTTACGGAGCTCCTACGAGCAGTACTTC	CASSLRSSYEQYF
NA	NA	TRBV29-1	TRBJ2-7	TGCAGCGTTTCTGAGCACTACGAGCAGTACTTC	CSVSEHYEQYF
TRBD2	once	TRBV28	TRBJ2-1	TGTGCCAGCAGCTCGACTAGCGGGAGGGGCTACAATGAGCAGTTCTTC	CASSSTSGRGYNEQFF
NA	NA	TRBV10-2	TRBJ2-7	TGCGCCAGCAGTGACTCCCACGAGCAGTACTTC	CASSDSHEQYF